This TCR beta chain originates from a study of T-cell reconstitution after alpha-beta-depleted transplantation in children. Molecular barcoding with unique molecular identifiers was used for the TCRbeta library. TCRdb itself ran the PCR reads through MiXCR, one entry per CDR3 protein. The table lists approximately 800,000 distinct CDR3 sequences, roughly 15% of them singletons. Germline CDR1 reads SGHAT; CDR2 reads FQDESV (reference sequence). This CDR3 is 18 amino acids long. Trimming shortened V by 4 bases and J by 2 bases, and 20 bases separated the two germline ends. Sequenced material: PBMCs, mostly from graft donor cells, taken 360 days after TCRalphabeta/CD19-depleted stem cell transplant. The gene calls are TRBV11-1 and TRBJ2-2; weak D call: TRBD2 (6 bases). The TCR originated in a male patient aged 10 to 17 who had a stem cell transplant for acute lymphoblastic leukemia, so the T cells may come from the graft donor. CDR3 nucleotides: TGTGCCAGCAGCTCCGGGGCTGGGGCGGGGACCAACACCGGGGAGCTGTTTTTT. This sequence encodes CASSSGAGAGTNTGELFF.